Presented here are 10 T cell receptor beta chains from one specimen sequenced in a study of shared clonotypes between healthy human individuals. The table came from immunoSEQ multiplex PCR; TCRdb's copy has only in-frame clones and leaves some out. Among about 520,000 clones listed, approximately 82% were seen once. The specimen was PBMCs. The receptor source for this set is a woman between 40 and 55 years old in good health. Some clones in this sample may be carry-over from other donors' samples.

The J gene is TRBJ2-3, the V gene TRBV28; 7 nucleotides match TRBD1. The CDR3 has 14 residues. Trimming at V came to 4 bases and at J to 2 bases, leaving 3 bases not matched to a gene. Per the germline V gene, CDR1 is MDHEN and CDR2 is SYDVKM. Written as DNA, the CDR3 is TGTGCCAGCAGTTCGGGACAGTACACAGATACGCAGTATTTT. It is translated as CASSSGQYTDTQYF.

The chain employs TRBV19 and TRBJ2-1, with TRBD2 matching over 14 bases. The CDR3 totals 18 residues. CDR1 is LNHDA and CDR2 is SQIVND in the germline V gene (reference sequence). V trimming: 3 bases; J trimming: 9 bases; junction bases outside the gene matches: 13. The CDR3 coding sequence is TGTGCCAGTAGTATGCCGGGACTAGCGGGAGTTAAGCTTGGTGAGCAGTTCTTC. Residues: CASSMPGLAGVKLGEQFF.

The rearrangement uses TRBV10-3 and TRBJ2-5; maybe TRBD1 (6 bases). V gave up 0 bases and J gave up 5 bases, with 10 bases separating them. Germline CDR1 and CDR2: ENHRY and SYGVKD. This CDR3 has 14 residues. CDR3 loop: CAISESDRGETQYF. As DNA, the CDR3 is TGTGCCATCAGTGAGTCAGATAGGGGGGAGACCCAGTACTTC.

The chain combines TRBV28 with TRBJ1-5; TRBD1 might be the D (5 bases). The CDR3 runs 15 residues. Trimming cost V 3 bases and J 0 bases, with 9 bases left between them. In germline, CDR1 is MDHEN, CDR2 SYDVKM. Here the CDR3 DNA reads TGTGCCAGCAGTTTGCTGGGGACTAGCAATCAGCCCCAGCATTTT. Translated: CASSLLGTSNQPQHF.

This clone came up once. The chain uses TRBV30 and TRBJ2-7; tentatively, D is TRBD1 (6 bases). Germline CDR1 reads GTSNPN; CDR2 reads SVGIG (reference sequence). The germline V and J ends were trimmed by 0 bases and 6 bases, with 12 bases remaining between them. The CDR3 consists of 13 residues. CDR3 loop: CAWSVWGRVEQYF. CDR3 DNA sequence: TGTGCCTGGAGTGTCTGGGGGCGCGTCGAGCAGTACTTC.

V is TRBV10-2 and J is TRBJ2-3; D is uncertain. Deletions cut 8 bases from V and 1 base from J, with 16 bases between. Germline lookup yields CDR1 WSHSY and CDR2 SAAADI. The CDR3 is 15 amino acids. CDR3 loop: CASGPGFRGTDTQYF. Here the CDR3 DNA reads TGCGCCAGCGGGCCGGGCTTTAGGGGCACAGATACGCAGTATTTT.

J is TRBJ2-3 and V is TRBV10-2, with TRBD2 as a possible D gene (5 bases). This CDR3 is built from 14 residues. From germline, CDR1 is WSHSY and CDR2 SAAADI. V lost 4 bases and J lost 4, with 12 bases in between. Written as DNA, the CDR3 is TGCGCCAGCAGTGGGCTAGCCCGCCCAGATACGCAGTATTTT. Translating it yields CASSGLARPDTQYF.

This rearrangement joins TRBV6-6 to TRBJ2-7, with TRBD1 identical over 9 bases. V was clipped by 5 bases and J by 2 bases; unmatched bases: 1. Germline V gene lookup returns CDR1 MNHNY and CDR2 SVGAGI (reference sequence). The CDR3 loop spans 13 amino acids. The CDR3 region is CASSRTGAYEQYF. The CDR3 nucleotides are TGTGCCAGCAGTCGGACAGGGGCCTACGAGCAGTACTTC.

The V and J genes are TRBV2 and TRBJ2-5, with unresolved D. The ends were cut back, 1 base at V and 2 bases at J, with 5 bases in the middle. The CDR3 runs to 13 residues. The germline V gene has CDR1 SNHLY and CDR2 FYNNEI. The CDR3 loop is CASSEGMQETQYF. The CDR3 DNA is TGTGCCAGCAGTGAAGGTATGCAAGAGACCCAGTACTTC. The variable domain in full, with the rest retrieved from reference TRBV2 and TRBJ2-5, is EPEVTQTPSHQVTQMGQEVILRCVPISNHLYFYWYRQILGQKVEFLVSFYNNEISEKSEIFDDQFSVERPDGSNFTLKIRSTKLEDSAMYFCASSEGMQETQYFGPGTRLLVL.

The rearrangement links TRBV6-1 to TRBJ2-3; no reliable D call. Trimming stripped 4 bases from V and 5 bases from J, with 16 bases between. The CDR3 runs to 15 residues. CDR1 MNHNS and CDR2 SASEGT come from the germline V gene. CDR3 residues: CASSVRRLPGDTQYF. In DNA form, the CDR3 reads TGTGCCAGCAGTGTCCGAAGACTCCCGGGAGATACGCAGTATTTT.